This passage covers 5 T cell receptor beta chains from one sample sequenced in a study of persistence of HIV-infected CD4 T cells. Lysates of CMV-infected fibroblasts at around 9.1 ug/mL stimulated these cells. CD40L-negative CD69-negative CD45RO-high memory CD4+ T cells were sorted as populations depleted of antigen-responding cells. For these receptors, no antigen is known. This was the immunoSEQ version 4 assay in survey mode. The method was immunoSEQ multiplex PCR; TCRdb's version includes in-frame clones alone and lacks a portion of them. The table records 25,000 to 35,000 clones, about 80% of them present only once. The input for sequencing was CD4+ T cells sorted from PBMCs after approximately 19-hour stimulation, taken from a patient who received antiretroviral therapy. The receptors shown here come from an adult woman with HIV who was CMV-seropositive.

V usage is TRBV30 and J usage is TRBJ1-1; D may be TRBD1 (5 bases). Germline V CDR1 and CDR2: GTSNPN, SVGIG (reference sequence). V shed 3 bases and J shed 0 bases, with 20 bases lying between them. This CDR3 has 17 residues. The CDR3 nucleotides are TGTGCCTGGAGGTCGGGGGTCGCCCTATACATGAACACTGAAGCTTTCTTT. Protein: CAWRSGVALYMNTEAFF.

In this sample, this clone is medium-sized. The rearrangement links TRBV24-1 to TRBJ2-5, with TRBD1 matching over 10 bases. J lost 5 bases, V lost 4 bases, and 9 bases had no gene match. Germline V gives CDR1 KGHDR, CDR2 SFDVKD. The CDR3 length is 16 residues. Here the CDR3 DNA reads TGTGCCACCAGTGAATCCTTCGGGACAGGGGTGGAGACCCAGTACTTC. This codes for CATSESFGTGVETQYF.

This clone was observed a single time. This rearrangement joins TRBV6-5 to TRBJ1-6; no clear D. The germline V gene encodes CDR1 MNHEY and CDR2 SVGAGI. CDR3 length: 12 amino acids. The ends were cut back, 7 bases at V and 10 bases at J, with 11 bases in the middle. This chain's CDR3 is CASKGDGSPLHF. CDR3 DNA: TGTGCCAGCAAGGGCGACGGGTCACCCCTCCACTTT.

This clone has just a few counts. V gene TRBV18 combines with J gene TRBJ2-3; D possibly corresponds to TRBD2 (6 bases). Germline CDR1 reads KGHSH; CDR2 reads LQKENI. This CDR3 contains 14 residues. V was trimmed by 2 bases and J by 2 bases, leaving 8 bases between them. The CDR3 bases are TGTGCCAGCTCACCAGCGGGGACCACAGATACGCAGTATTTT. Its translation is CASSPAGTTDTQYF.

The DNA of the CDR3 is TGTGCCAGTAGCACAACCGGGACAGGGAGTGGCTACACCTTC. This codes for CASSTTGTGSGYTF. The chain links TRBV19 to TRBJ1-2; 9 nucleotides match TRBD1. CDR1 and CDR2 (germline): LNHDA, SQIVND (reference sequence). The CDR3 covers 14 residues. Germline trimming cut 6 bases from V and 7 bases from J; bases unmatched to any gene: 9.